Listed below are T cell receptor beta chains from one sample, sequenced in a study of beta chain features in type 1 diabetes. Sequencing was performed with immunoSEQ multiplex PCR; in TCRdb, only in-frame clones are kept and a portion is missing. The sample holds 400,000 to 600,000 clones, approximately 30% seen once. The sequenced sample consisted of naive CD4+ T cells from blood. Receptors were obtained from a man between 18 and 35 years old in good health. CDR3s include the opening cysteine and the closing phenylalanine or tryptophan. A D gene is named only where the DNA matches it firmly. A row's size may be missing; if present it is once, few, many or a size class.

cdr3_aa cdr3_nt clone_size d_call j_call v_call
CASSPSDRAQYF TGTGCCAGCAGTCCCTCGGACAGGGCCCAGTACTTC - TRBD1 TRBJ2-7 TRBV28
CASSRIIGQGQETQYF TGCGCCAGCAGCCGCATCATAGGACAGGGCCAAGAGACCCAGTACTTC few TRBD1 TRBJ2-5 TRBV4-3
CASSLGPSGSYEQYF TGTGCCAGCAGCTTAGGGCCTAGCGGGAGCTACGAGCAGTACTTC - TRBD2 TRBJ2-7 TRBV11-3
CASSEPPGQNYGYTF TGTGCCAGCAGCGAACCTCCGGGACAGAACTATGGCTACACCTTC - TRBD1 TRBJ1-2 TRBV5-4
CAWSRRKASGYNEQFF TGTGCCTGGAGCCGGCGGAAGGCTAGCGGTTACAATGAGCAGTTCTTC - TRBD2 TRBJ2-1 TRBV30
CSVGYGVNEQFF TGCAGCGTTGGATATGGTGTGAATGAGCAGTTCTTC - - TRBJ2-1 TRBV29-1
CASSPAGPLDTQYF TGCGCCAGCAGTCCCGCGGGACCTTTAGATACGCAGTATTTT - - TRBJ2-3 TRBV5-1
CASSSPGTVNEQFF TGTGCCAGCAGCTCGCCCGGGACAGTCAATGAGCAGTTCTTC - TRBD1 TRBJ2-1 TRBV7-2
CSVEEQFF TGCAGCGTGGAGGAGCAGTTCTTC - - TRBJ2-1 TRBV29-1
CAISEAGTYEQYF TGTGCCATCAGTGAGGCAGGCACCTACGAGCAGTACTTC - - TRBJ2-7 TRBV10-3
CASSGSGSSYNEQFF TGTGCCAGTAGCGGTAGCGGGAGCTCCTACAATGAGCAGTTCTTC - TRBD2 TRBJ2-1 TRBV19
CAWSVVFGDEQYF TGTGCCTGGAGTGTAGTTTTCGGGGACGAGCAGTACTTC - - TRBJ2-7 TRBV30
CSAGTQGGTKNIQYF TGCAGCGCCGGGACACAGGGGGGAACCAAAAACATTCAGTACTTC few TRBD1 TRBJ2-4 TRBV29-1
CASSARGPQYF TGTGCCAGCAGCGCCCGCGGTCCGCAGTATTTT - - TRBJ2-3 TRBV9
CAIKEQANTEAFF TGTGCCATCAAGGAACAGGCCAACACTGAAGCTTTCTTT - - TRBJ1-1 TRBV10-3
CASRAGQGYNEQFF TGTGCCAGCAGGGCGGGACAGGGGTACAATGAGCAGTTCTTC few TRBD1 TRBJ2-1 TRBV11-1
CSVVLDRGSYEQYF TGCAGCGTTGTTTTGGACAGGGGCTCCTACGAGCAGTACTTC - TRBD1 TRBJ2-7 TRBV29-1
CARSRTGPQRGEQYF TGTGCCCGGAGCCGGACCGGGCCCCAAAGGGGCGAGCAGTACTTC few - TRBJ2-7 TRBV30
CASSPPHRGHNEQFF TGTGCCAGCAGCCCGCCCCACAGGGGACACAATGAGCAGTTCTTC - TRBD1 TRBJ2-1 TRBV7-8
CSVTGGTETQYF TGCAGCGTCACAGGGGGAACAGAGACCCAGTACTTC few TRBD1 TRBJ2-5 TRBV29-1
CASGKGLRLYNEQFF TGTGCCTCTGGGAAGGGACTGAGACTCTACAATGAGCAGTTCTTC - - TRBJ2-1 TRBV6-5
CASSLYNQETQYF TGTGCCAGCAGCTTATACAATCAAGAGACCCAGTACTTC - - TRBJ2-5 TRBV7-2
CASGPLEASTDTQYF TGTGCCAGCGGCCCCTTAGAAGCTAGCACAGATACGCAGTATTTT few - TRBJ2-3 TRBV7-9
CASSRTVSGMADTQYF TGCGCCAGCAGCAGGACCGTTAGCGGGATGGCGGATACGCAGTATTTT few TRBD2 TRBJ2-3 TRBV5-1
CASSQTLLAGHTDTQYF TGCGCCAGCAGCCAAACCCTTCTAGCGGGGCACACAGATACGCAGTATTTT once TRBD2 TRBJ2-3 TRBV4-1
CASTEQGRDTQYF TGTGCCAGCACGGAACAGGGGAGGGATACGCAGTATTTT - - TRBJ2-3 TRBV2
CASSEWGTGGVQETQYF TGTGCCAGCAGTGAATGGGGTACAGGTGGAGTACAAGAGACCCAGTACTTC - - TRBJ2-5 TRBV2
CASSLAGWSGGNTEAFF TGTGCCAGCAGCTTAGCGGGGTGGTCAGGTGGGAACACTGAAGCTTTCTTT - - TRBJ1-1 TRBV7-9